One TCR beta chain is described in this entry. The antigen remains undetermined. Produced via immunoSEQ multiplex PCR; TCRdb's table is partial and in-frame only. The sample has 120,000 to 150,000 clones, about 80% seen once. V was cut by 5 bases and J by 4 bases, with 11 bases left in between. This CDR3 is 13 amino acids long. Germline V gives CDR1 LNHDA, CDR2 SQIVND (reference sequence). The data originate from a study of cytotoxic CD8 clonotypes in ibrutinib-treated CLL. Across the whole study: There were some 10 relapsed/refractory patients and about 15 treatment-naive patients, and around 18 were IGHV unmutated. Samples averaged about 260,000 productive templates and 90,000 to 100,000 productive rearrangements. Points from the study as a whole: The public clonotypes identified were infrequent and showed contraction or stability on treatment. Baseline clonality, higher than in age-matched healthy donors, tracked circulating CD8+ T-cell counts.

The source is a human donor with chronic lymphocytic leukemia. The rearrangement uses TRBV19 and TRBJ1-1, with unresolved D. Sequences were derived from PBMCs, sampled after 12 months of ibrutinib treatment. CDR3 sequence reads: CASSSTRSTEAFF. The CDR3 nucleotides read TGTGCCAGTAGTTCAACCAGGAGCACTGAAGCTTTCTTT.